A selection of T cell receptor beta chains follows, all from one sample in a study of blood T cell repertoires in COVID-19. Data came from immunoSEQ multiplex PCR; TCRdb stores just in-frame clones and leaves some out. This sample has about 89,000 clones; about 80% occur once, and the top ten carry about a fifth. The sequenced sample consisted of peripheral blood. All receptors derive from a woman aged 80 or over with acute or convalescent COVID-19. CDR3s include the opening cysteine and the closing phenylalanine or tryptophan. D genes are given only for firm matches. Clone size, where shown, is once, few, many, or a class for clones that have expanded.

clone size: .
J gene: TRBJ1-4
V gene: TRBV7-9
D gene: .
CDR3 DNA: TGTGCCAGCAGCAGTTCGGGTAATGAAAAACTGTTTTTT
CDR3 protein: CASSSSGNEKLFF

clone size: .
J gene: TRBJ2-7
V gene: TRBV18
D gene: .
CDR3 DNA: TGTGCCAGCTCACCCGGCACAGGGAATTACGAGCAGTACTTC
CDR3 protein: CASSPGTGNYEQYF

clone size: few
J gene: TRBJ2-1
V gene: TRBV10-3
D gene: TRBD2
CDR3 DNA: TGTGCCATCGCAGGGACTAGTTTCAATGAGCAGTTCTTC
CDR3 protein: CAIAGTSFNEQFF

clone size: once
J gene: TRBJ2-3
V gene: TRBV24-1
D gene: .
CDR3 DNA: TGTGCCACCACGAAAATAGTAACCCCTGGTACGCAGTATTTT
CDR3 protein: CATTKIVTPGTQYF

clone size: .
J gene: TRBJ1-2
V gene: TRBV6-5
D gene: TRBD1
CDR3 DNA: TGTGCCAGCAGTCTGACAGGGGGAAGTAACTATGGCTACACCTTC
CDR3 protein: CASSLTGGSNYGYTF

clone size: .
J gene: TRBJ1-6
V gene: TRBV21-1
D gene: .
CDR3 DNA: TGTGCCAGCAGCCCAAGTACAGGGGGAGTCCCCTATAATTCACCCCTCCACTTT
CDR3 protein: CASSPSTGGVPYNSPLHF

clone size: .
J gene: TRBJ1-6
V gene: TRBV5-1
D gene: .
CDR3 DNA: TGCGCCAGCAGAGGAACAGATAATTCACCCCTCCACTTT
CDR3 protein: CASRGTDNSPLHF

clone size: .
J gene: TRBJ2-2
V gene: TRBV6-5
D gene: .
CDR3 DNA: TGTGCCAGCAGTCCGACAGGGAACACCGGGGAGCTGTTTTTT
CDR3 protein: CASSPTGNTGELFF

clone size: few
J gene: TRBJ2-7
V gene: TRBV7-3
D gene: TRBD1
CDR3 DNA: TGTGCCAGCAGCTTAACCGGGACAGGGGACTACGAGCAGTACTTC
CDR3 protein: CASSLTGTGDYEQYF

clone size: few
J gene: TRBJ1-1
V gene: TRBV29-1
D gene: .
CDR3 DNA: TGCAGCGTCTGGGTGCAGGACACTGAAGCTTTCTTT
CDR3 protein: CSVWVQDTEAFF